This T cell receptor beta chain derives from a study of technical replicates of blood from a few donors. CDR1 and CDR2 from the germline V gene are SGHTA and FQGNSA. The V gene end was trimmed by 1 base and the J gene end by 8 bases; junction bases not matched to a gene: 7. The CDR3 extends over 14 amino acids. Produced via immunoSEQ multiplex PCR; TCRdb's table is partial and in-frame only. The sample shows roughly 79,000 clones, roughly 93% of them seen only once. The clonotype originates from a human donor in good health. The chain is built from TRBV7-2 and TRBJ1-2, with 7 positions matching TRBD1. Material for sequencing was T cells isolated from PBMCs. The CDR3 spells CASSLEGGAGGYTF. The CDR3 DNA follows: TGTGCCAGCAGCTTAGAAGGGGGCGCAGGCGGCTACACCTTC.